The 14 T cell receptor beta chains below were found in one sample sequenced in a study of technical replicates of blood from several donors. TCRdb's copy holds only in-frame clones and misses some; the assay was immunoSEQ multiplex PCR. In the table there are tens of thousands of clones, 91% of which are singletons. Sequencing was carried out using T cells isolated from PBMCs. The origin of the receptors is a human donor in good health.

The count of this clone is one. The rearrangement uses TRBV4-1 and TRBJ2-5, with D maybe TRBD2 (6 bases). CDR3 length: 16 residues. CDR1 and CDR2 from the germline V gene are MGHRA and YSYEKL. Trimming removed 0 bases at V and 2 bases at J, with 13 bases between. The CDR3 DNA follows: TGCGCCAGCAGCCAAGAAGACCCTAGCGTGCAAGAGACCCAGTACTTC. This translates into CASSQEDPSVQETQYF.

This clone has a single count. This sequence joins TRBV7-6 and TRBJ2-1, with 13 bases lining up with TRBD2. The CDR3 covers 17 residues. Losses at the gene ends were 5 bases for V and 1 base for J; bases not matched to a gene: 5. Germline V gene sequence: CDR1 SGHVS, CDR2 FNYEAQ. Here the CDR3 reads CASSGLAGVGSYNEQFF. CDR3 DNA: TGTGCCAGCAGCGGACTAGCGGGAGTGGGATCCTACAATGAGCAGTTCTTC.

This chain connects TRBV19 to TRBJ2-7; the D gene is possibly TRBD1 (6 bases). CDR1 LNHDA and CDR2 SQIVND come from the germline V gene (reference sequence). V was cut by 4 bases and J by 4 bases, with 11 bases left in between. The CDR3 covers 13 residues. CDR3: CASSTRQAYEQYF. CDR3 nucleotides: TGTGCCAGTAGTACCAGACAGGCATACGAGCAGTACTTC.

The genes are TRBV18 and TRBJ1-2; TRBD1 aligns across 7 bases. CDR1 KGHSH and CDR2 LQKENI come from the germline V gene. The CDR3 loop spans 12 amino acids. V was clipped by 5 bases and J by 5 bases; unmatched bases: 2. CDR3 residues: CASSVQGYGYTF. CDR3 coding DNA: TGTGCCAGCTCAGTACAGGGGTATGGCTACACCTTC.

The rearrangement links TRBV30 to TRBJ2-1, with TRBD2 matching 8 bases. Trimming at V came to 5 bases and at J to 2 bases, leaving 8 bases not matched to a gene. CDR1 is GTSNPN, CDR2 SVGIG, per germline (reference sequence). The CDR3 sequence is 15 residues long. The CDR3 loop reads CAWATPGLAYNEQFF. DNA of the CDR3: TGTGCCTGGGCAACCCCGGGACTAGCCTACAATGAGCAGTTCTTC. Full variable domain (outside the CDR3, taken from reference TRBV30 and TRBJ2-1): SQTIHQWPATLVQPVGSPLSLECTVEGTSNPNLYWYRQAAGRGLQLLFYSVGIGQISSEVPQNLSASRPQDRQFILSSKKLLLSDSGFYLCAWATPGLAYNEQFFGPGTRLTVL.

The CDR3 bases are TGTGCCAGCAGTGAAGCTAGTGACTATAAGTTCTTC. Translation gives CASSEASDYKFF. This sequence joins TRBV2 and TRBJ2-1; D may be TRBD2 (5 bases). CDR3 length equals 12 residues. V was shortened by 0 bases and J by 14 bases, with 11 bases between the two germline ends. Germline V lookup: CDR1 SNHLY, CDR2 FYNNEI.

The CDR3 is CASSRGQGANVYEQYF. CDR3 in DNA: TGTGCCAGCAGCAGGGGACAGGGGGCGAACGTATACGAGCAGTACTTC. The V call is TRBV5-4, the J call TRBJ2-7; 12 nucleotides line up with TRBD1. Germline V CDR1 and CDR2: SGHNT, YYREEE (reference sequence). This CDR3 is 16 amino acids long. J was trimmed by 4 bases and V by 4 bases; bases with no gene match: 9.

The rearrangement joins TRBV7-6 to TRBJ2-7, with D maybe TRBD1 (5 bases). Germline values: CDR1 SGHVS, CDR2 FNYEAQ. The CDR3 runs 13 residues. The ends were cut back, 1 base at V and 4 bases at J, with 8 bases in the middle. CDR3 DNA sequence: TGTGCCAGCAGCTTAGAGGGGCGGTACGAGCAGTACTTC. This sequence encodes CASSLEGRYEQYF.

This clone was found once. V usage is TRBV7-9 and J usage is TRBJ1-2, with D hard to call. CDR3 size: 15 residues. CDR1 is SEHNR, CDR2 FQNEAQ, per germline (reference sequence). Trimming stripped 1 base from V and 4 bases from J, with 13 bases between. This CDR3 is CASSLGPREAYGYTF. The CDR3 DNA reads TGTGCCAGCAGCTTAGGCCCCAGAGAGGCCTATGGCTACACCTTC. Full variable domain (outside the CDR3, taken from reference TRBV7-9 and TRBJ1-2): DTGVSQNPRHKITKRGQNVTFRCDPISEHNRLYWYRQTLGQGPEFLTYFQNEAQLEKSRLLSDRFSAERPKGSFSTLEIQRTEQGDSAMYLCASSLGPREAYGYTFGSGTRLTVV.

V is TRBV7-2 and J is TRBJ2-5, with D tentatively TRBD2 (6 bases). Germline V CDR1 and CDR2: SGHTA, FQGNSA. Trimming removed 1 base from V and 5 bases from J, with 11 bases in between. This CDR3 has 14 amino acids. CDR3 in DNA: TGTGCCAGCAGCTTAGGCCCAGGGAGGGAGACCCAGTACTTC. Its protein is CASSLGPGRETQYF. Filled out from reference TRBV7-2 and TRBJ2-5, the complete variable domain reads GAGVSQSPSNKVTEKGKDVELRCDPISGHTALYWYRQSLGQGLEFLIYFQGNSAPDKSGLPSDRFSAERTGGSVSTLTIQRTQQEDSAVYLCASSLGPGRETQYFGPGTRLLVL.

The chain joins TRBV13 to TRBJ2-5; 7 bases are shared with TRBD2. The CDR3 totals 12 residues. Looked up from germline, CDR1 is PRHDT and CDR2 is FYEKMQ (reference sequence). V was pared by 10 bases and J by 2 bases, with 4 bases of the junction left unmatched. DNA of the CDR3: TGTGCCACCTCTAGCGGACAAGAGACCCAGTACTTC. Amino acids: CATSSGQETQYF.

This chain connects TRBV6-6 to TRBJ2-7, with D tentatively TRBD2 (5 bases). The germline CDR1 and CDR2 sequences are MNHNY and SVGAGI (reference sequence). The CDR3 runs to 15 residues. Trimming left V 5 bases short and J 4 bases short, with 18 bases between. The CDR3 reads CASSPPSKKMYEQYF. Written as DNA, the CDR3 is TGTGCCAGCAGTCCTCCTAGCAAAAAGATGTACGAGCAGTACTTC.

This chain uses TRBV7-9 with TRBJ1-2, with a weak D call TRBD1 (5 bases). Trimming removed 4 bases from V and 5 bases from J, with 14 bases in between. The CDR3 has 14 residues. Germline assignment: CDR1 SEHNR and CDR2 FQNEAQ (reference sequence). CDR3 DNA: TGTGCCAGCAGCTCACAGGAACTACAGTATGGCTACACCTTC. Translating it yields CASSSQELQYGYTF. The whole variable domain, filled in from reference TRBV7-9 and TRBJ1-2, reads DTGVSQNPRHKITKRGQNVTFRCDPISEHNRLYWYRQTLGQGPEFLTYFQNEAQLEKSRLLSDRFSAERPKGSFSTLEIQRTEQGDSAMYLCASSSQELQYGYTFGSGTRLTVV.

The V call is TRBV28, the J call TRBJ2-1; D gene ambiguous. The CDR3 is made up of 12 amino acids. Germline CDR1 is MDHEN and CDR2 is SYDVKM. Trimming pared 3 bases from V and 7 bases from J, leaving 7 bases between. This CDR3 reads CASSFALNEQFF. The CDR3 DNA reads as TGTGCCAGCAGTTTTGCCCTAAATGAGCAGTTCTTC. Full variable domain (missing parts from reference TRBV28 and TRBJ2-1): DVKVTQSSRYLVKRTGEKVFLECVQDMDHENMFWYRQDPGLGLRLIYFSYDVKMKEKGDIPEGYSVSREKKERFSLILESASTNQTSMYLCASSFALNEQFFGPGTRLTVL.